A single sample gave rise to the 5 T cell receptor beta chains below, sequenced in a study of T cell responses to AZD1222 COVID-19 vaccine. Sequencing was performed with immunoSEQ multiplex PCR; in TCRdb, only in-frame clones are kept and a portion is missing. Of about 130,000 clones in the sample, approximately 90% were seen once. The sample in question was peripheral blood, obtained on day 0 of AZD1222 vaccination. The receptor source for this set is an adult in good health.

A single count supports this clone. The chain employs TRBV5-1 and TRBJ1-1; no clear D gene. The CDR3 contains 13 residues. Deletions cut 4 bases from V and 7 bases from J, with 14 bases between. Germline V gene lookup returns CDR1 SGHRS and CDR2 YFSETQ. This CDR3 reads CASSPTLAGEAFF. The CDR3, as DNA: TGCGCCAGCAGCCCGACACTAGCAGGTGAAGCTTTCTTT.

This chain uses TRBV2 with TRBJ2-7; D may correspond to TRBD1 or TRBD2 (5 bases each). The CDR3 extends over 14 amino acids. Germline assignment: CDR1 SNHLY and CDR2 FYNNEI. Between the trimmed V and J ends, which lost 7 bases and 0 bases, there was a span of 13 bases. CDR3 loop: CASKRTQSSYEQYF. CDR3 bases: TGTGCCAGCAAGCGGACACAGAGCTCCTACGAGCAGTACTTC.

This clone was recorded a few times. J is TRBJ2-3 and V is TRBV15; D might be TRBD2 (5 bases). Germline V gene sequence: CDR1 LNHNV, CDR2 YYDKDF (reference sequence). The V end lost 1 base, the J end lost 6 bases, and 8 bases lay between the germline ends. This CDR3 contains 13 residues. CDR3 protein: CATSRGGGDTQYF. For the CDR3, the DNA is TGTGCCACCAGCAGAGGTGGCGGGGATACGCAGTATTTT.

The gene calls are TRBV7-9 and TRBJ2-1, with TRBD2 identical over 7 bases. Germline lookup yields CDR1 SEHNR and CDR2 FQNEAQ (reference sequence). This CDR3 spans 16 amino acids. Losses at the gene ends were 1 base for V and 10 bases for J; bases not matched to a gene: 13. CDR3 amino acids: CASSLGLSGVVPEQFF. The DNA for the CDR3 is TGTGCCAGCAGCTTAGGATTGAGCGGGGTGGTTCCCGAGCAGTTCTTC.

The chain recombines TRBV7-3 with TRBJ2-2; D gene uncertain. Germline V gene lookup returns CDR1 SGHTA and CDR2 FQGTGA. The V end was cut by 6 bases, the J end by 6 bases, with 14 bases between. This CDR3 is built from 14 residues. The CDR3 here is CASRSQLSAGELFF. The CDR3 region has the DNA TGTGCCAGCAGATCGCAGCTGAGTGCCGGGGAGCTGTTTTTT. Supplemented by reference TRBV7-3 and TRBJ2-2, the full variable domain reads GAGVSQTPSNKVTEKGKYVELRCDPISGHTALYWYRQSLGQGPEFLIYFQGTGAADDSGLPNDRFFAVRPEGSVSTLKIQRTERGDSAVYLCASRSQLSAGELFFGEGSRLTVL.